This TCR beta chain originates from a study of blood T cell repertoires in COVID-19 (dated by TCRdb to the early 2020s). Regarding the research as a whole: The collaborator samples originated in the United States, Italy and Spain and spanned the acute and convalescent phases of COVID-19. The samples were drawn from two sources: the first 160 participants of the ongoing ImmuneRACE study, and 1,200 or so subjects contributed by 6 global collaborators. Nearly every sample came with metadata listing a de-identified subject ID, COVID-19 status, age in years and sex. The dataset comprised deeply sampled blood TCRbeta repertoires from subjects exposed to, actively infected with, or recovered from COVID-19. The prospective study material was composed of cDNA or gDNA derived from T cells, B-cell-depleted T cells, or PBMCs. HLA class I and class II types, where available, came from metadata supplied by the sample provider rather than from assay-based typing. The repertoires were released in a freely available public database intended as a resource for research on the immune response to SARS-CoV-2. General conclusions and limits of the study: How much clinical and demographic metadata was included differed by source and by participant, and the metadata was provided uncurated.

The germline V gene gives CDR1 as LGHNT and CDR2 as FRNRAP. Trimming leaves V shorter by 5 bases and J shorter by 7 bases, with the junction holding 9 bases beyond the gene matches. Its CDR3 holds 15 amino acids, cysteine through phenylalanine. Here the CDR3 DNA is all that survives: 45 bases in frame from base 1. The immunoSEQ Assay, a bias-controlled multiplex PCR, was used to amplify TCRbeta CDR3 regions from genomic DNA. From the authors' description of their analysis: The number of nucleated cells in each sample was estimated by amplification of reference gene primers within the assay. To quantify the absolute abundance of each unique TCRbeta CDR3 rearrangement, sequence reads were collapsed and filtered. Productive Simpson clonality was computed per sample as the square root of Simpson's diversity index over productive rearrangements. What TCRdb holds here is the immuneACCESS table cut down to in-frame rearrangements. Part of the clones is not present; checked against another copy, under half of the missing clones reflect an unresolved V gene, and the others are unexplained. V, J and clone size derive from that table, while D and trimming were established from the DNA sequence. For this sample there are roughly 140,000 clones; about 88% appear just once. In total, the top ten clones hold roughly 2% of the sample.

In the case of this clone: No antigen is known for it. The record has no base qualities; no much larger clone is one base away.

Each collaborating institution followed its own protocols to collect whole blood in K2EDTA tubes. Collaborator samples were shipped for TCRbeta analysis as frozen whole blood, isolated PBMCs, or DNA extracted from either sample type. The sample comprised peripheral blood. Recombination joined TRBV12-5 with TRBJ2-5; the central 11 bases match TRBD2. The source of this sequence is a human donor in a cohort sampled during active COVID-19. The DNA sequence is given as TGTGCTAGTGGTCCCGGGACTAGCGGCCTAGGGACCCAGTACTTC. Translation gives CASGPGTSGLGTQYF.